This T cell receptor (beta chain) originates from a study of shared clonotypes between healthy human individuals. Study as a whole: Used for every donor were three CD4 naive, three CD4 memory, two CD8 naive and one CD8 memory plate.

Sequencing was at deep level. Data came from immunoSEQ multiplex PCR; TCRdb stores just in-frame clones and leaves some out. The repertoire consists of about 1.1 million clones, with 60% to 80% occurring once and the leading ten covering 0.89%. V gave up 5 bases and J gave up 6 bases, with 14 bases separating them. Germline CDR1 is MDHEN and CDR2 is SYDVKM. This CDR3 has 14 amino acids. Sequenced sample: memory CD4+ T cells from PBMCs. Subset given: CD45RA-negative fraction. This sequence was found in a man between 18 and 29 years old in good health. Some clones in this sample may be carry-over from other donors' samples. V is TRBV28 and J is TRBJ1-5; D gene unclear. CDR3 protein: CASSGRVGPQPQHF. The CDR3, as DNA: TGTGCCAGCAGTGGGAGGGTCGGACCTCAGCCCCAGCATTTT.